These T cell receptor beta chains were read from a single sample in a study of cytomegalovirus exposure and HLA in healthy donors. Sequenced by immunoSEQ multiplex PCR; TCRdb stores in-frame clones only, minus some. The data contain approximately 180,000 clones, more than 70% of them singletons. The material sequenced was PBMCs. All receptors derive from a woman aged 35 to 49 in good health and CMV-seronegative. CDR3s include the opening cysteine and the closing phenylalanine or tryptophan. A D gene is named only where the DNA matches it firmly. Some rows mark clone size as missing; the rest say once, few, many or name a class of expanded clone.

>TRBV7-3|NA|NA|TRBJ1-1
TGTGCCAGCACACAGGGTCCTGGCACTGAAGCTTTCTTT
CASTQGPGTEAFF
>TRBV5-4|NA|NA|TRBJ2-7
TGTGCCAGCAGCTTGGAAGGGGTATCCTACGAGCAGTACTTC
CASSLEGVSYEQYF
>TRBV5-1|TRBD2|NA|TRBJ2-1
TGCGCCAGCAGCCCAGGGACTAGCGGGGCCTACAATGAGCAGTTCTTC
CASSPGTSGAYNEQFF
>TRBV4-1|NA|NA|TRBJ2-2
TGCGCCAGCAGCCAAGATCACGCGGAACGGTACGGGGAGCTGTTTTTT
CASSQDHAERYGELFF
>TRBV25-1|TRBD1|NA|TRBJ2-1
TGTGCCAGCAGTGAACCGGGACAGGGGACCGATGAGCAGTTCTTC
CASSEPGQGTDEQFF
>TRBV13|TRBD2|NA|TRBJ2-3
TGTGCCAGCAGCTTAAAGACTAGCGGGAGTCCAGATACGCAGTATTTT
CASSLKTSGSPDTQYF
>TRBV9|NA|few|TRBJ2-3
TGTGCCAGCAGCGTAACCTCAAGAGGGATTACCACAGATACGCAGTATTTT
CASSVTSRGITTDTQYF
>TRBV9|TRBD2|NA|TRBJ2-1
TGTGCCAGCAGCGTAGCGACTAGCGGGAGTATCACTGAGCAGTTCTTC
CASSVATSGSITEQFF
>TRBV10-1|NA|few|TRBJ2-7
TGCGCCAGCAGACCCCCCCCCGGGACCTACGAGCAGTACTTC
CASRPPPGTYEQYF
>TRBV7-9|NA|NA|TRBJ1-5
TGTTCCAGCAGCGGAGAGGTGGGGGGAGGGGCATTAGGCAATCAGCCCCAGCATTTT
CSSSGEVGGGALGNQPQHF
>TRBV19|NA|NA|TRBJ1-4
TGTGCCAGTAGTACTCCGAGGTGGCTTTCTAATGAAAAACTGTTTTTT
CASSTPRWLSNEKLFF
>TRBV7-6|NA|NA|TRBJ2-1
TGTGCCAGCAGCTTAGCCGGGACTCCGCAAGAGACCCAGTTCTTC
CASSLAGTPQETQFF
>TRBV14|TRBD2|once|TRBJ2-3
TGTGCCAGCAGCTTTTCCCTAGCGGTTAGCACAGATACGCAGTATTTT
CASSFSLAVSTDTQYF
>TRBV7-3|NA|NA|TRBJ1-2
TGTGCCAGCAGCTTGGGTCAGGGAAACTATGGCTACACCTTC
CASSLGQGNYGYTF
>TRBV27|TRBD1|NA|TRBJ1-1
TGTGCCAGCAGTTTTGGACAGGGTAGGACTGAAGCTTTCTTT
CASSFGQGRTEAFF
>TRBV19|TRBD2|once|TRBJ2-7
TGTGCCAGTAGTATAATGGGGGAGGGAACCTACGAGCAGTACTTC
CASSIMGEGTYEQYF
>TRBV4-2|NA|NA|TRBJ1-1
TGTGCCAGCAGCCAAGGAGTGAACACTGAAGCTTTCTTT
CASSQGVNTEAFF
>TRBV10-3|TRBD1|NA|TRBJ1-3
TGTGCCATCAGTTCCGACAGGGTAGCTGGAAACGCCATATATTTT
CAISSDRVAGNAIYF
>TRBV5-4|NA|NA|TRBJ2-2
TGTGCCAGCAGCTTTACGGCGGGGAGGGGGACCGGGGAGCTGTTTTTT
CASSFTAGRGTGELFF
>TRBV30|NA|few|TRBJ1-1
TGTGCCTGGAGTGTCGGCACTGAAGCTTTCTTT
CAWSVGTEAFF
>TRBV7-4|NA|NA|TRBJ2-5
TGTGCCAGGAGTGCGAATCAGGGGCGGGAGACCCAGTACTTC
CARSANQGRETQYF
>TRBV25-1|TRBD2|NA|TRBJ2-1
TGTGCCAGCCTCCTAGCGGGTAGCTCCTACAATGAGCAGTTCTTC
CASLLAGSSYNEQFF
>TRBV6-1|NA|NA|TRBJ2-2
TGTGCCAGCACGGGGGTGAGGCTCACCGGGGAGCTGTTTTTT
CASTGVRLTGELFF
>TRBV6-1|NA|NA|TRBJ2-3
TGTGCCAGCAGTGAAGAGGGCACAGGGTTGCCAGATACGCAGTATTTT
CASSEEGTGLPDTQYF
>TRBV4-1|NA|once|TRBJ2-3
TGCGCCAGCAGCCAAGTGACTTCGGGGGCAGATACGCAGTATTTT
CASSQVTSGADTQYF
>TRBV10-2|NA|NA|TRBJ2-7
TGCGCCAGCAGGAATACGGCCGGGTTCTCCTACGAGCAGTACTTC
CASRNTAGFSYEQYF
>TRBV19|NA|NA|TRBJ2-7
TGTGCCAGCAGTGCGGGGCCTCGCTACGAGCAGTACTTC
CASSAGPRYEQYF
>TRBV5-1|NA|NA|TRBJ1-4
TGCGCCAGCAGCTTGGTGGGGGGGGATGAAAAACTGTTTTTT
CASSLVGGDEKLFF
>TRBV5-1|TRBD1|NA|TRBJ2-1
TGCGCCAGCAGCTTGGAGGGACAGGGTGACAATGAGCAGTTCTTC
CASSLEGQGDNEQFF
>TRBV5-1|NA|NA|TRBJ2-6
TGCGCCAGCAGCTTGGTCAGGGCTGGGGCCAACGTCCTGACTTTC
CASSLVRAGANVLTF
>TRBV4-3|NA|few|TRBJ1-1
TGCGCCAGCAGCCAGGATCCATCCGATTGGGAGATGAACACTGAAGCTTTCTTT
CASSQDPSDWEMNTEAFF
>TRBV7-2|TRBD1|NA|TRBJ1-1
TGTGCCAGCAGCTTAGACCCGACAGGGAGGACTGAAGCTTTCTTT
CASSLDPTGRTEAFF
>TRBV4-1|TRBD1|NA|TRBJ1-6
TGCGCCAGCAGCCGGACAGGGTTGAATTCACCCCTCCACTTT
CASSRTGLNSPLHF
>TRBV27|TRBD2|NA|TRBJ2-1
TGTGCCAGCAGTTCCCGGTGGGGTAGCGGGATCAATGAGCAGTTCTTC
CASSSRWGSGINEQFF
>TRBV4-3|TRBD2|NA|TRBJ2-1
TGCGCCAGCAGCCAAGATCGGCGGGAGGCGTCACCCAATGAGCAGTTCTTC
CASSQDRREASPNEQFF
>TRBV27|NA|NA|TRBJ2-3
TGTGCCAGCAGAGCAGACAGACCAAGCACAGATACGCAGTATTTT
CASRADRPSTDTQYF
>TRBV7-2|NA|NA|TRBJ2-1
TGTGCCAGCAGCTTAGGTTCCCCATCCTACAATGAGCAGTTCTTC
CASSLGSPSYNEQFF
>TRBV4-3|NA|NA|TRBJ1-2
TGCGCCAGCAGCCAAGAAGCGGGACAACCCATCAACTATGGCTACACCTTC
CASSQEAGQPINYGYTF
>TRBV19|NA|once|TRBJ1-5
TGTGCCAGTAGTACTCGGACAGAGGTTCAGCCCCAGCATTTT
CASSTRTEVQPQHF
>TRBV7-9|TRBD1|NA|TRBJ1-1
TGTGCCAGCAGCTCTCCGGGACAGGATGAAGCTTTCTTT
CASSSPGQDEAFF
>TRBV5-5|NA|NA|TRBJ2-2
TGTGCCAGCAGCCCTACGAGGCGTGTAAACACCGGGGAGCTGTTTTTT
CASSPTRRVNTGELFF
>TRBV2|NA|NA|TRBJ1-2
TGTGCCAGCAGTGAACGGGGGGAAGGCACCTTC
CASSERGEGTF
>TRBV18|NA|NA|TRBJ2-3
TGTGCCAGCTCACCACCTAACACAGATACGCAGTATTTT
CASSPPNTDTQYF
>TRBV29-1|NA|NA|TRBJ2-3
TGCAGCGTTACCTGGAGGGCCACAGATACGCAGTATTTT
CSVTWRATDTQYF
>TRBV18|NA|NA|TRBJ2-1
TGTGCCAGCTCACCACCGGGCACCAGATTGAGGGACAATGAGCAGTTCTTC
CASSPPGTRLRDNEQFF
>TRBV19|TRBD1|NA|TRBJ1-1
TGTGCCAGTAGTGCCGACAGGGGGTTATCTGAAGCTTTCTTT
CASSADRGLSEAFF
>TRBV6-6|TRBD1|NA|TRBJ1-2
TGTGCCAGCAGTCCGGGACAGGGGACCTATGGCTACACCTTC
CASSPGQGTYGYTF
>TRBV27|TRBD1|NA|TRBJ1-5
TGTGCCAGCACAGACAGGGGGCCTGATCAGCCCCAGCATTTT
CASTDRGPDQPQHF
>TRBV5-1|NA|NA|TRBJ2-3
TGCGCCAGCAGCAACGAGCGTACGCAGTATTTT
CASSNERTQYF
>TRBV5-3|TRBD1|NA|TRBJ1-5
TGTGCCAGAAGCCCCTGCGTGCAGGGGGCCTGTAGCAATCAGCCCCAGCATTTT
CARSPCVQGACSNQPQHF
>TRBV10-1|NA|once|TRBJ2-7
TGCGCCAGCAGTGGGGAGGAGCAGTACTTC
CASSGEEQYF
>TRBV4-3|NA|once|TRBJ1-5
TGCGCCAGCAGCCAAGATCGACGGGGGATTCGGCCCCAGCATTTT
CASSQDRRGIRPQHF
>TRBV5-1|TRBD1|NA|TRBJ1-3
TGCGCCAGCAGCTTGGGCAGGGGGCGCGGGGACACCATATATTTT
CASSLGRGRGDTIYF
>TRBV15|NA|NA|TRBJ2-1
TGTGCCACCAGCAGCCCGCACGACGGGGAGAGCTCCTACAATGAGCAGTTCTTC
CATSSPHDGESSYNEQFF